The 15 T cell receptor beta chains listed next were all sequenced from one sample in a study of CD8+CD57+ T cells in acquired aplastic anemia. Patients who underwent sequencing had shown CD8+CD57+ cell expansion by flow cytometry. Genomic DNA acted as the template from which TCR beta VDJ combination and CDR3 sequence profiling were carried out. One entry per CDR3 protein results from TCRdb running MiXCR on the reads. The top ten clones hold under 40% of a sample with under 200,000 distinct CDR3 sequences, 48% of them seen once. Sequencing input: sorted CD4+, CD8+, or CD8+CD57+ T cells (not recorded which) from PBMCs. All receptors derive from a human donor with aplastic anemia.

A remark on this clonotype: A much more abundant neighbour one base away suggests this may be a read error. The V and J genes are TRBV12-3 or TRBV12-4 and TRBJ1-1; D unresolved. The CDR3 runs to 16 residues. In DNA form, the CDR3 reads TGTGCCAGCAGTTTTGTCGTCGGGTTCGAGAACACTGAAACTTTCTTT. Its translation is CASSFVVGFENTETFF.

The V and J genes are TRBV20-1 and TRBJ2-3, with 8 bases aligning to TRBD2. The germline gives CDR1 DFQATT, CDR2 SNEGSKA (reference sequence). The CDR3 is 14 amino acids. Unmatched junction bases numbered 12, after V lost 6 bases and J lost 7 bases. CDR3 residues: CSAVPGLGGNTQYF. CDR3 sequence (DNA): TGCAGTGCCGTCCCGGGACTAGGTGGAAATACGCAGTATTTT.

V usage is TRBV20-1 and J usage is TRBJ1-1; no clear D gene. Trimming left V 3 bases short and J 6 bases short, with 11 bases between. This CDR3 contains 12 residues. The germline gives CDR1 DFQATT, CDR2 SNEGSKA (reference sequence). CDR3 in DNA: TGCAGTGCTAGTCTTGGTTTTGCTGAAGCTTTCTTT. Translating it yields CSASLGFAEAFF.

Many counts were recorded for this clonotype. The CDR3 region is CASRAGQWGIYEQYF. In DNA, the CDR3 is TGTGCCAGTAGGGCGGGACAGTGGGGGATCTACGAGCAGTACTTC. This chain links TRBV19 with TRBJ2-7; tentative D call: TRBD1 (7 bases). Between the trimmed V and J ends, which lost 6 bases and 3 bases, there was a span of 18 bases. CDR1 is LNHDA, CDR2 SQIVND, per germline (reference sequence). The CDR3 covers 15 residues.

This clonotype was seen ten or more times. V and J are TRBV5-8 and TRBJ1-5; perhaps TRBD1 as D (6 bases). This CDR3 contains 15 residues. Germline V lookup: CDR1 SGHTS, CDR2 YDEGEE. Trimming took off 5 bases at V and 0 bases at J, with 12 bases between the two ends. CDR3 in amino acids: CASSDRTYSNQPQHF. The CDR3 DNA is TGTGCCAGCAGTGACAGGACATATAGCAATCAGCCCCAGCATTTT.

At least ten counts were recorded for this clonotype. The CDR3 coding sequence is TGTGCTAGTGGTCCCCCCGGGCTCCCCAATGAGCAGTTCTTC. Amino acids: CASGPPGLPNEQFF. The V call is TRBV12-5, the J call TRBJ2-1; D is undetermined. There are 14 residues in the CDR3. Germline-derived CDR1 and CDR2 are LGHNT and FRNRAP. The V end lost 5 bases, the J end lost 6 bases, and 14 bases lay between the germline ends.

The chain combines TRBV10-2 with TRBJ2-3; 7 nucleotides align to TRBD2. CDR1 and CDR2 from the germline V gene are WSHSY and SAAADI. This CDR3 has 14 amino acids. V gave up 6 bases and J gave up 5 bases; unmatched junction bases: 8. Here the CDR3 reads CASSLGRAQDTQYF. CDR3 nucleotides: TGCGCCAGCAGCTTAGGGAGGGCCCAAGATACGCAGTATTTT.

The chain combines TRBV9 with TRBJ2-3; no definite D call. This CDR3 is 15 amino acids long. The germline gives CDR1 SGDLS, CDR2 YYNGEE. Trimming stripped 0 bases from V and 1 base from J, with 9 bases between. This chain's CDR3 is CASSVALLGTDTQYF. The DNA of the CDR3 is TGTGCCAGCAGCGTAGCTTTGTTGGGCACAGATACGCAGTATTTT.

The chain has TRBV5-1 and TRBJ2-7, with D possibly matching TRBD1 (5 bases). Trimming took off 4 bases at V and 6 bases at J, with 20 bases between the two ends. Germline CDR1 reads SGHRS; CDR2 reads YFSETQ. The CDR3 totals 15 residues. The CDR3 spells CASSPIRVIMSEQYF. The CDR3 bases are TGCGCCAGCAGCCCCATCAGGGTCATAATGTCCGAGCAGTACTTC.

This clonotype was detected only once. Its ends do not fully match the called genes, so a read error is possible. The gene calls are TRBV25-1 and TRBJ2-1; D is unclear. CDR3 length: 15 residues. Germline loops: CDR1 MGHDK, CDR2 SYGVNS. The CDR3 loop reads CASSPRLGQDDEQLF. The CDR3 DNA reads TGTGCCAGCAGTCCCCGCCTAGGTCAGGACGATGAGCAGTTATTC.

The chain employs TRBV7-9 and TRBJ2-1; D gene unclear. The CDR3 sequence is 13 residues long. Trimming took 5 bases from V and 8 from J, leaving 13 bases between them. The V gene's germline CDR1 is SEHNR and CDR2 FQNEAQ (reference sequence). The CDR3 region is CASSAGQPHEQFF. CDR3 in DNA: TGTGCCAGCAGCGCCGGTCAGCCCCATGAGCAGTTCTTC. Full variable domain (rest looked up from reference TRBV7-9 and TRBJ2-1): DTGVSQNPRHKITKRGQNVTFRCDPISEHNRLYWYRQTLGQGPEFLTYFQNEAQLEKSRLLSDRFSAERPKGSFSTLEIQRTEQGDSAMYLCASSAGQPHEQFFGPGTRLTVL.

This clonotype was seen only a few times. V and J are TRBV29-1 and TRBJ1-1, with 10 bases lining up with TRBD1. Unmatched junction bases numbered 9, after V lost 4 bases and J lost 4 bases. The germline CDR1 and CDR2 sequences are SQVTM and ANQGSEA. This CDR3 is built from 15 residues. This CDR3 is CSVGSRTGGGTEAFF. The CDR3 DNA follows: TGCAGCGTTGGGTCGAGGACAGGGGGAGGCACTGAAGCTTTCTTT.

With respect to this clonotype: With a much larger clone just one base away, this may be a read error. J is TRBJ2-1 and V is TRBV4-1, with D unresolved. The germline V gene encodes CDR1 MGHRA and CDR2 YSYEKL. V was shortened by 5 bases and J by 7 bases, with 15 bases between the two germline ends. The CDR3 extends over 14 amino acids. The CDR3 bases are TGCGCCAGCAGCTACGGGTCGCATACGAATGAGCAGTTCTTC. It is translated as CASSYGSHTNEQFF.

This clonotype was recorded once. A much larger clone differs from this one at a single base, so this may be a read error. The CDR3 carries no conserved terminal phenylalanine or tryptophan, so it likely arises from a read error. The chain couples TRBV5-4 to TRBJ2-1; D is undetermined. Germline V lookup: CDR1 SGHNT, CDR2 YYREEE (reference sequence). Trimming removed 0 bases at V and 6 bases at J, with 13 bases between. There are 15 residues in the CDR3. The CDR3 is CASSLVSVQSNEQFC. CDR3 nucleotides: TGTGCCAGCAGCTTGGTATCGGTACAGAGCAATGAGCAGTTCTGC.

This clonotype was counted ten times or more. The rearrangement links TRBV5-1 to TRBJ2-5, with a tentative D call TRBD2 (6 bases). The CDR3 loop spans 13 amino acids. The germline CDR1 and CDR2 sequences are SGHRS and YFSETQ. The germline V and J ends were trimmed by 6 bases and 3 bases, with 12 bases remaining between them. CDR3 in DNA: TGCGCCAGCACCACGGGCGGGGAAGAGACCCAGTACTTC. Translating gives CASTTGGEETQYF.